Presented here are 24 T cell receptor beta chains from one specimen sequenced in a study of neurological immune-mediated disorders. Described time point: longitudinal time-point 2. In TCRdb, the 5' RACE reads were re-called with MiXCR into one record per CDR3 protein. Here the sample spans 100,000 or so distinct CDR3 sequences, 13% being singletons. Sequences were obtained from PBMCs. Source of these receptors: a female donor with HTLV-1-associated myelopathy (HAM/TSP).

The table lists this clonotype with many counts. V is TRBV12-3 or TRBV12-4 and J is TRBJ1-1; a weak D match, TRBD1 (6 bases). The CDR3 length is 11 residues. Trimming stripped 7 bases from V and 3 bases from J, with 6 bases between. CDR3 in amino acids: CASKGDTEAFF. The CDR3 DNA sequence: TGTGCCAGCAAGGGGGACACTGAAGCTTTCTTT.

This clonotype was counted between two and nine times. With a much larger clone just one base away, this may be a read error. The chain recombines TRBV20-1 with TRBJ2-1; D assignment may be TRBD1 or TRBD2 (7 bases each). CDR3 size: 13 residues. Germline CDR1 reads DFQATT; CDR2 reads SNEGSKA (reference sequence). CDR3 DNA: TGCAGCGCAGGGGGGGGCCGAGTCAATGAGCAGTTCTTC. Its protein is CSAGGGRVNEQFF.

This clonotype was seen many times. V usage is TRBV12-3 or TRBV12-4 and J usage is TRBJ2-2; weak D call: TRBD1 (6 bases). The ends were cut back, 8 bases at V and 1 base at J, with 11 bases in the middle. The CDR3 has 14 residues. The CDR3 is CASRWGLNTGELFF. The CDR3 region has the DNA TGTGCCAGCCGGTGGGGGCTGAACACCGGGGAGCTGTTTTTT.

This clonotype was seen ten or more times. The chain links TRBV20-1 to TRBJ2-3; tentatively, D is TRBD2 (5 bases). V was shortened by 5 bases and J by 1 base, with 16 bases between the two germline ends. The CDR3 is made up of 15 amino acids. CDR1 DFQATT and CDR2 SNEGSKA come from the germline V gene (reference sequence). As DNA, the CDR3 is TGCAGTGCTCCCTCTAGAGGACTCGGCACAGATACGCAGTATTTT. Protein sequence: CSAPSRGLGTDTQYF.

This clonotype was picked up many times. As DNA, the CDR3 is TGTGCCAGCAGTCAATCTAGCGGGGGGGTAGCCAAAAACATTCAGTACTTC. Translated, it gives CASSQSSGGVAKNIQYF. This chain connects TRBV27 to TRBJ2-4; TRBD2 aligns across 12 bases. In germline, CDR1 is MNHEY, CDR2 SMNVEV (reference sequence). CDR3 length equals 17 residues. J was trimmed by 0 bases and V by 5 bases; bases with no gene match: 5.

This clonotype was seen many times. This chain uses TRBV12-3 or TRBV12-4 with TRBJ2-7, with 11 positions matching TRBD1. The J segment lost 3 bases and the V segment lost 5 bases, leaving 12 bases of the junction unmatched. The CDR3 has 17 amino acids. CDR3 amino acids: CASSPHPGQGALYEQYF. The DNA of the CDR3 is TGTGCCAGCAGTCCTCATCCCGGACAGGGGGCCCTCTACGAGCAGTACTTC.

Notes on this clonotype: This may come from a read error, since a much larger clone is one base off. The chain joins TRBV12-3 or TRBV12-4 to TRBJ2-5; D is perhaps TRBD2 (7 bases). The CDR3 sequence is 15 residues long. V was cut by 1 base and J by 14 bases, with 23 bases left in between. The CDR3 bases are TGTGCCAGCAGTTTAGACCATAGCGGGTCGGGGGCTGACTACTTC. This gives the protein CASSLDHSGSGADYF.

In this sample, this clonotype turned up once. The chain employs TRBV15 and TRBJ2-7; a weak D match, TRBD2 (5 bases). Trimming stripped 2 bases from V and 4 bases from J, with 6 bases between. The germline V gene has CDR1 LNHNV and CDR2 YYDKDF (reference sequence). This CDR3 comprises 12 residues. CDR3 region: CATSRRGYEQYF. CDR3 nucleotide sequence: TGTGCCACCAGCAGACGAGGGTACGAGCAGTACTTC.

This clonotype occurred many times. The chain has TRBV5-1 and TRBJ2-7; TRBD2 matches at 10 bases. Germline values: CDR1 SGHRS, CDR2 YFSETQ. Trimming at V came to 7 bases and at J to 6 bases, leaving 10 bases not matched to a gene. CDR3 size: 14 residues. CDR3 DNA sequence: TGCGCCAGCGTGGCTAGCGGGGGAAGTCTCGAGCAGTACTTC. Protein product: CASVASGGSLEQYF.

This clonotype was recorded many times. This sequence joins TRBV12-3 or TRBV12-4 and TRBJ1-6, with a possible D match to TRBD1 (6 bases). The CDR3 contains 14 residues. Trimming left V 3 bases short and J 8 bases short, with 11 bases between. The CDR3, as DNA: TGTGCCAGCAGTTTTGGGCAGGGGTATTCACCCCTCCACTTT. Its translation: CASSFGQGYSPLHF.

There are many counts of this clonotype. The V call is TRBV5-1, the J call TRBJ1-5; D gene uncertain. From germline, CDR1 is SGHRS and CDR2 YFSETQ. This CDR3 comprises 14 residues. The V gene lost 0 bases and the J gene lost 1 base, with 5 bases spanning the gap. CDR3 amino acids: CASSLDVSNQPQHF. In nucleotides, the CDR3 is TGCGCCAGCAGCTTGGATGTGAGCAATCAGCCCCAGCATTTT.

With respect to this clonotype: A much larger clone is a single base away; this may be a read error. The chain combines TRBV5-1 with TRBJ2-7, with D hard to call. CDR1 and CDR2 (germline): SGHRS, YFSETQ. Trimming stripped 6 bases from V and 1 base from J, with 8 bases between. The CDR3 extends over 12 amino acids. CDR3 region: CASIIGSYEQYF. DNA for the CDR3: TGCGCCAGCATCATCGGATCCTACGAGCAGTACTTC.

This clonotype has at least ten counts. V and J are TRBV28 and TRBJ2-1, with 9 bases lining up with TRBD1. The germline V gene has CDR1 MDHEN and CDR2 SYDVKM. This CDR3 has 16 amino acids. J was trimmed by 7 bases and V by 5 bases; bases with no gene match: 12. The CDR3 region is CASSPSPGQGQNEQFF. In DNA, the CDR3 is TGTGCCAGCAGTCCAAGTCCGGGACAGGGACAGAATGAGCAGTTCTTC.

This clonotype was counted at least ten times. The chain employs TRBV4-1 and TRBJ2-4; no reliable D call. The CDR3 is 14 amino acids. Germline-derived CDR1 and CDR2 are MGHRA and YSYEKL. Trimming removed 0 bases at V and 0 bases at J, with 3 bases between. The CDR3 DNA sequence: TGCGCCAGCAGCCAAGACTTAGCCAAAAACATTCAGTACTTC. It is translated as CASSQDLAKNIQYF.

The CDR3, as DNA: TGTGCCAGCGGACAGTTCTACGAGCAGTACTTC. As protein: CASGQFYEQYF. The chain joins TRBV2 to TRBJ2-7; D is possibly TRBD1 (6 bases). This CDR3 spans 11 amino acids. Per germline, CDR1 SNHLY and CDR2 FYNNEI. V lost 8 bases to trimming and J lost 3 bases, with 8 bases between them.

This clonotype appeared many times. The chain employs TRBV4-3 and TRBJ1-2, with D unclear. Germline CDR1 reads LGHNA; CDR2 reads YSLEER. This CDR3 spans 14 amino acids. Trimming took 0 bases from V and 7 from J, leaving 12 bases between them. The CDR3 bases are TGCGCCAGCAGCCAAGATCCCGGGCCAAGTGGCTACACCTTC. This translates into CASSQDPGPSGYTF.

This clonotype has at least ten counts. This chain links TRBV27 with TRBJ2-6; D is possibly TRBD1 (5 bases). The V end was cut by 5 bases, the J end by 0 bases, with 11 bases between. The CDR3 extends over 16 amino acids. The germline gives CDR1 MNHEY, CDR2 SMNVEV (reference sequence). The CDR3 region has the DNA TGTGCCAGCAGTCGGATCGACAGCTCTGGGGCCAACGTCCTGACTTTC. Protein product: CASSRIDSSGANVLTF.

This clonotype was picked up many times. The chain recombines TRBV5-1 with TRBJ2-7; possibly TRBD2 for D (7 bases). The CDR3 totals 13 residues. With 4 bases removed from V and 2 bases from J, the gap between germline ends came to 10 bases. Germline loops: CDR1 SGHRS, CDR2 YFSETQ. CDR3 region: CASSGGGPYEQYF. As DNA, the CDR3 is TGCGCCAGCAGCGGGGGGGGCCCCTACGAGCAGTACTTC.

In its sample, this clonotype was seen many times. The gene calls are TRBV5-8 and TRBJ1-2, with TRBD1 as a possible D gene (6 bases). From germline, CDR1 is SGHTS and CDR2 YDEGEE. The CDR3 is 14 amino acids. V was shortened by 1 base and J by 3 bases, with 10 bases between the two germline ends. CDR3 amino acids: CASSLTGFDYGYTF. CDR3 bases: TGTGCCAGCAGCTTGACAGGGTTTGACTATGGCTACACCTTC.

The V gene is TRBV5-6, the J gene TRBJ2-7, with D tentatively TRBD1 or TRBD2 (5 bases each). Germline V CDR1 and CDR2: SGHDT, YYEEEE. The CDR3 is 15 amino acids. Trimming left V 4 bases short and J 3 bases short, with 17 bases between. Here the CDR3 reads CASSPLGENHYEQYF. Here the CDR3 DNA reads TGTGCCAGCAGCCCCTTGGGGGAGAACCACTACGAGCAGTACTTC.

This clonotype has a count of ten or more. CDR3 nucleotide sequence: TGCGCCAGCAGCTCACCGGGAGGACAAGAGACCCAGTACTTC. Translation gives CASSSPGGQETQYF. The chain carries TRBV5-1 and TRBJ2-5, with TRBD2 matching over 7 bases. The V gene end was trimmed by 3 bases and the J gene end by 2 bases; junction bases not matched to a gene: 4. The CDR3 loop spans 14 amino acids. From germline, CDR1 is SGHRS and CDR2 YFSETQ. The whole variable domain, remainder taken from reference TRBV5-1 and TRBJ2-5, is KAGVTQTPRYLIKTRGQQVTLSCSPISGHRSVSWYQQTPGQGLQFLFEYFSETQRNKGNFPGRFSGRQFSNSRSEMNVSTLELGDSALYLCASSSPGGQETQYFGPGTRLLVL.

This clonotype has at least ten counts. The CDR3 DNA reads as TGTGCCAGCAGCCAGGGGTCGGGGGCCAACGTCCTGACTTTC. It yields the protein CASSQGSGANVLTF. The chain joins TRBV3-1 to TRBJ2-6; D is unclear. Germline assignment: CDR1 LGHDT and CDR2 YNNKEL (reference sequence). The CDR3 extends over 14 amino acids. V was trimmed by 3 bases and J by 4 bases, leaving 7 bases between them.

The chain has TRBV10-2 and TRBJ2-7, with D possibly being TRBD2 (5 bases). CDR1 and CDR2 from the germline V gene are WSHSY and SAAADI. Deletions cut 5 bases from V and 3 bases from J, with 11 bases between. The CDR3 extends over 13 amino acids. The CDR3 sequence is CASSTTEGYEQYF. The CDR3 DNA follows: TGCGCCAGCAGTACCACTGAGGGCTACGAGCAGTACTTC.

This clonotype has a count of ten or more. The chain couples TRBV2 to TRBJ2-7, with 10 bases identical to TRBD1. The V and J ends lost 10 bases and 9 bases, in that order; junction bases with no gene match: 12. The CDR3 runs 13 residues. Germline V gene sequence: CDR1 SNHLY, CDR2 FYNNEI. The chain's CDR3 is CANSGTGDQVQYF. DNA for the CDR3: TGTGCCAACTCCGGGACAGGGGATCAGGTGCAGTACTTC.